This T cell receptor (beta chain) emerged from a study of response to subunit inactivated influenza vaccine. V was clipped by 3 bases and J by 5 bases; unmatched bases: 9. The length of the CDR3 is 15 residues. The germline gives CDR1 DFQATT, CDR2 SNEGSKA (reference sequence). About this clonotype itself: As yet, its antigen is unknown.

General study findings and limits: Each seasonal influenza vaccination recruits few new T cells, the authors suggested.

TCRdb re-called the RT-PCR reads with MiXCR, one entry per CDR3 protein. This table holds around 570,000 distinct CDR3 sequences, about 7.6% found once. This sample comprised PBMCs from blood, obtained around 2 years after vaccination. The rearrangement joins TRBV20-1 to TRBJ2-1; 8 bases align to TRBD2. This TCR came from a man between 45 and 75 years old who received an inactivated influenza vaccine. The chain's CDR3 is CSARGGGIRDNEQFF. CDR3 in DNA: TGCAGTGCTAGGGGCGGGGGGATACGGGACAATGAGCAGTTCTTC.